Shown below are 23 T cell receptor beta chains from a single sample sequenced in a study of cytomegalovirus exposure and HLA in healthy donors. The study ran its PCR with 60 Vbeta and 13 Jbeta primers. Here immunoSEQ multiplex PCR was the method, and the copy in TCRdb shows in-frame clones only, minus some. The sample holds approximately 170,000 clones, about four fifths seen once. The material sequenced was PBMCs. Receptor source: a male donor in good health and CMV-seronegative.

This clone appeared once. V is TRBV19 and J is TRBJ1-5; D unresolved. Deletions cut 3 bases from V and 2 bases from J, with 8 bases between. CDR1 and CDR2 from the germline V gene are LNHDA and SQIVND (reference sequence). The CDR3 sequence is 14 residues long. Here the CDR3 DNA reads TGTGCCAGTAGTATCGGGGTAGGCAATCAGCCCCAGCATTTT. Its protein product is CASSIGVGNQPQHF.

V gene TRBV4-3 combines with J gene TRBJ2-7; a weak D match, TRBD1 (6 bases). With 0 bases removed from V and 0 bases from J, the gap between germline ends came to 9 bases. Germline V gene sequence: CDR1 LGHNA, CDR2 YSLEER. The CDR3 contains 15 residues. The CDR3 DNA is TGCGCCAGCAGCCAAGATACAGGGAACTCCTACGAGCAGTACTTC. Its protein product is CASSQDTGNSYEQYF.

V gene TRBV6-5 combines with J gene TRBJ1-6; 7 bases align to TRBD1. CDR1 MNHEY and CDR2 SVGAGI come from the germline V gene. With V trimmed by 5 bases and J by 10 bases, 11 bases remained unmatched. This CDR3 is 15 amino acids long. The CDR3 nucleotides are TGTGCCAGCAGTCGCACGAGGGACAGAACCTCACCCCTCCACTTT. It codes for CASSRTRDRTSPLHF.

The chain couples TRBV10-3 to TRBJ2-5; TRBD2 aligns across 11 bases. The CDR3 is made up of 17 amino acids. The germline V gene encodes CDR1 ENHRY and CDR2 SYGVKD. J gave up 1 base and V 2 bases, and 6 bases lay outside the gene matches. DNA of the CDR3: TGTGCCATCAGTGAGACCACTAGCGGGAGACGCCAAGAGACCCAGTACTTC. Translating gives CAISETTSGRRQETQYF.

V usage is TRBV5-1 and J usage is TRBJ1-1; 8 bases match TRBD1. V shed 5 bases, J shed 4 bases, and the junction held 7 bases outside the gene matches. The germline V gene has CDR1 SGHRS and CDR2 YFSETQ. This CDR3 comprises 14 residues. CDR3 region: CASRVTGVGTEAFF. The CDR3 bases are TGCGCCAGCAGAGTGACAGGGGTGGGCACTGAAGCTTTCTTT.

This chain connects TRBV19 to TRBJ1-5; D is undetermined. The V gene lost 4 bases and the J gene lost 3 bases, with 7 bases spanning the gap. The CDR3 extends over 13 amino acids. The germline V gene encodes CDR1 LNHDA and CDR2 SQIVND (reference sequence). The CDR3 protein is CASSTVNNQPQHF. The CDR3 DNA is TGTGCCAGTAGTACAGTCAACAATCAGCCCCAGCATTTT.

The genes are TRBV7-9 and TRBJ1-2, with 7 bases lining up with TRBD1. The ends lost 5 bases at V and 9 bases at J; junction bases unmatched: 12. This CDR3 has 14 amino acids. CDR1 is SEHNR, CDR2 FQNEAQ, per germline (reference sequence). As DNA, the CDR3 is TGTGCCAGCAGCCCGGGACAGCAAATCATCCGCTACACCTTC. Translation gives CASSPGQQIIRYTF.

The chain carries TRBV5-1 and TRBJ2-7; D may be TRBD2 (5 bases). CDR1 is SGHRS, CDR2 YFSETQ, per germline. V was pared by 0 bases and J by 2 bases, with 12 bases between. The CDR3 covers 15 residues. This CDR3 reads CASSLASRAAYEQYF. The CDR3 nucleotides are TGCGCCAGCAGCTTGGCCTCGAGGGCAGCCTACGAGCAGTACTTC.

This clone came up a few times. The rearrangement joins TRBV7-8 to TRBJ2-7; 7 nucleotides line up with TRBD1. Germline values: CDR1 SGHVS, CDR2 FQNEAQ. Unmatched junction bases numbered 10, after V lost 5 bases and J lost 0 bases. The CDR3 runs 16 residues. CDR3 nucleotide sequence: TGTGCCAGCAGCAATGACAGGGCGGTTAGCTCCTACGAGCAGTACTTC. Its translation: CASSNDRAVSSYEQYF.

The chain is built from TRBV9 and TRBJ2-7; D may be TRBD1 (6 bases). Germline values: CDR1 SGDLS, CDR2 YYNGEE. The V end lost 0 bases, the J end lost 1 base, and 8 bases lay between the germline ends. This CDR3 has 14 amino acids. CDR3 sequence reads: CASSVGDRSYEQYF. The CDR3 nucleotides are TGTGCCAGCAGCGTAGGAGACAGGTCCTACGAGCAGTACTTC.

In this sample, this clone turned up once. This chain joins TRBV7-3 and TRBJ1-6; a possible D gene is TRBD1 (6 bases). Germline V lookup: CDR1 SGHTA, CDR2 FQGTGA. The ends were cut back, 6 bases at V and 7 bases at J, with 10 bases in the middle. The CDR3 is 13 amino acids. The chain's CDR3 is CASRNRDNSPLHF. In DNA form, the CDR3 reads TGTGCCAGCAGAAACAGGGACAATTCACCCCTCCACTTT.

The V call is TRBV28, the J call TRBJ2-7; 9 positions agree with TRBD1. CDR3 size: 14 residues. With 7 bases clipped from V and 3 bases from J, the junction kept 7 bases outside the gene matches. Germline CDR1 MDHEN, CDR2 SYDVKM. CDR3 residues: CASTPGTGNYEQYF. CDR3 coding DNA: TGTGCCAGCACCCCTGGGACAGGGAACTACGAGCAGTACTTC.

V gene TRBV5-4 combines with J gene TRBJ1-4; D remains ambiguous. Germline-derived CDR1 and CDR2 are SGHNT and YYREEE (reference sequence). The CDR3 is 16 amino acids. Trimming took off 1 base at V and 0 bases at J, with 10 bases between the two ends. The CDR3 reads CASSLFGRSTNEKLFF. CDR3 in DNA: TGTGCCAGCAGCTTGTTTGGGAGATCAACTAATGAAAAACTGTTTTTT.

The CDR3 protein is CASSIDGLAGSSSTDTQYF. For the CDR3, the DNA is TGTGCCAGTAGTATAGATGGGCTAGCGGGTTCCTCTAGCACAGATACGCAGTATTTT. The chain employs TRBV19 and TRBJ2-3; 8 bases agree with TRBD2. The CDR3 has 19 amino acids. CDR1 is LNHDA and CDR2 is SQIVND in the germline V gene (reference sequence). V dropped 0 bases and J dropped 0; count of bases not matched to a gene: 11.

This chain links TRBV27 with TRBJ2-7; D ambiguous. CDR3 length: 12 amino acids. Germline V lookup: CDR1 MNHEY, CDR2 SMNVEV (reference sequence). The V end lost 8 bases, the J end lost 0 bases, and 8 bases lay between the germline ends. CDR3 sequence reads: CASGSPSYEQYF. CDR3 bases: TGTGCCAGCGGTAGCCCCTCCTACGAGCAGTACTTC.

The chain carries TRBV2 and TRBJ2-7, with TRBD2 matching 7 bases. CDR1 and CDR2 from the germline V gene are SNHLY and FYNNEI. The V segment lost 7 bases and the J segment 2 bases; nucleotides outside the gene matches: 8. The CDR3 contains 14 residues. Written as DNA, the CDR3 is TGTGCCAGCATCCTAGGACTAGGAGCCTACGAGCAGTACTTC. This gives the protein CASILGLGAYEQYF.

CDR3 region: CASSRDRGRGNTEAFF. As DNA, the CDR3 is TGTGCCAGCAGTCGGGACAGGGGTAGGGGGAACACTGAAGCTTTCTTT. V usage is TRBV2 and J usage is TRBJ1-1; 10 nucleotides line up with TRBD1. V gave up 5 bases and J gave up 1 base; unmatched junction bases: 7. CDR1 is SNHLY and CDR2 is FYNNEI in the germline V gene. The CDR3 has 16 residues.

The chain has TRBV5-4 and TRBJ2-5; TRBD1 matches at 7 bases. The germline gives CDR1 SGHNT, CDR2 YYREEE (reference sequence). With V trimmed by 0 bases and J by 1 base, 3 bases remained unmatched. This CDR3 is 15 amino acids long. The CDR3 DNA reads TGTGCCAGCAGCTTGGGTCGACAGGGCCAAGAGACCCAGTACTTC. Translation: CASSLGRQGQETQYF.

This clone showed up just a few times. The V call is TRBV28, the J call TRBJ1-2, with D hard to call. V gave up 3 bases and J gave up 3 bases, with 11 bases separating them. The CDR3 has 14 amino acids. Germline V gene sequence: CDR1 MDHEN, CDR2 SYDVKM. The chain's CDR3 is CASSFKNRDYGYTF. CDR3 bases: TGTGCCAGCAGTTTTAAGAATCGGGACTATGGCTACACCTTC.

The CDR3 protein is CVASGTVYGYTF. DNA of the CDR3: TGTGTTGCGTCCGGGACAGTCTATGGCTACACCTTC. The gene calls are TRBV2 and TRBJ1-2; 7 positions agree with TRBD1. The germline CDR1 and CDR2 sequences are SNHLY and FYNNEI. There are 12 residues in the CDR3.

The CDR3 nucleotides read TGTGCCAGCAGTCCGCTAGCGGGAGTGTACGAGCAGTACTTC. This encodes CASSPLAGVYEQYF. The V gene is TRBV28, the J gene TRBJ2-7; 10 nucleotides align to TRBD2. CDR1 and CDR2 from the germline V gene are MDHEN and SYDVKM. After removal of 5 bases from V and 4 bases from J, the junction contained 5 bases not matched to a gene. This CDR3 contains 14 residues.

The chain carries TRBV13 and TRBJ2-3; TRBD2 aligns across 7 bases. The CDR3 is 18 residues long. V lost 5 bases, J lost 2 bases, and 16 bases stayed unmatched. Per the germline V gene, CDR1 is PRHDT and CDR2 is FYEKMQ (reference sequence). CDR3 in amino acids: CASSRVWASGASTDTQYF. The CDR3 coding sequence is TGTGCCAGCAGCCGAGTATGGGCTAGCGGCGCCTCCACAGATACGCAGTATTTT.

The J gene is TRBJ2-6, the V gene TRBV19, with 10 bases fitting TRBD1. After removal of 9 bases from V and 0 bases from J, the junction contained 2 bases not matched to a gene. Germline CDR1 reads LNHDA; CDR2 reads SQIVND (reference sequence). The CDR3 has 15 amino acids. The CDR3 DNA reads as TGTGCCAGCCGGGACAGGGGCTCTGGGGCCAACGTCCTGACTTTC. It translates to CASRDRGSGANVLTF. Variable domain in full (rest from reference TRBV19 and TRBJ2-6): DGGITQSPKYLFRKEGQNVTLSCEQNLNHDAMYWYRQDPGQGLRLIYYSQIVNDFQKGDIAEGYSVSREKKESFPLTVTSAQKNPTAFYLCASRDRGSGANVLTFGAGSRLTVL.